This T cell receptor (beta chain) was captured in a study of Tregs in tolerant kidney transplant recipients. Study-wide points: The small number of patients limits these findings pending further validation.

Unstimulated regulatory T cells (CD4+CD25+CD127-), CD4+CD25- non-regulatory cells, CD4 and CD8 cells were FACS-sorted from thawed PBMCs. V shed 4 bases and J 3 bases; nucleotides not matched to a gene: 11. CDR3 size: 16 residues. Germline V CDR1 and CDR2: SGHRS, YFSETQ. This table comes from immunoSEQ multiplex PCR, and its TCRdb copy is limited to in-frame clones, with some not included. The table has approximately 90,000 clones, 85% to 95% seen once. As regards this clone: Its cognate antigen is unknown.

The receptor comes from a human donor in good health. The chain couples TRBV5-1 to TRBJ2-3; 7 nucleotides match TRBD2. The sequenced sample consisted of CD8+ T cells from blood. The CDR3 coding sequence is TGCGCCAGCAGCATCTCCCGGGACTACCGTACAGATACGCAGTATTTT. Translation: CASSISRDYRTDTQYF.